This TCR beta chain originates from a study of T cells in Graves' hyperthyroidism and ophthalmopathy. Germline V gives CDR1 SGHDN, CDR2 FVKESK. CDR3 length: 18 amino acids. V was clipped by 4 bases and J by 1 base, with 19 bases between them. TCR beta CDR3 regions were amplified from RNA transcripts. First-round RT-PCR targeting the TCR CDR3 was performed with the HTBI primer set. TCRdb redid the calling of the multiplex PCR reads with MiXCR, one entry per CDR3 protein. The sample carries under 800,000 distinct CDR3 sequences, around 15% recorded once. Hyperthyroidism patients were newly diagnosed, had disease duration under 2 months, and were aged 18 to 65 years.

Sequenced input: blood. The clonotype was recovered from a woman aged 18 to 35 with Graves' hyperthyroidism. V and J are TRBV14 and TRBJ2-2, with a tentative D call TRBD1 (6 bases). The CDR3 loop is CASSPSLGHPLNTGELFF. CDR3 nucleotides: TGTGCCAGCAGCCCATCCCTGGGACACCCACTGAACACCGGGGAGCTGTTTTTT.